Following are 10 T cell receptor beta chains from one sample sequenced in a study of blood T cells in healthy people across ages. A second 7 to 11 cycle PCR used barcoded and J-beta primers. TCRdb fed the 5' RACE reads into MiXCR, producing one record per CDR3 protein. The sample has 1.5 million to 2 million distinct CDR3 sequences, around 36% seen once. Sequenced sample: blood. These receptors came from a woman younger than 45 in good health.

This clonotype was observed a handful of times. The gene calls are TRBV27 and TRBJ2-7; a possible D gene is TRBD1 (5 bases). The CDR3 has 14 residues. Germline CDR1 is MNHEY and CDR2 is SMNVEV (reference sequence). Trimming took 3 bases from V and 2 from J, leaving 11 bases between them. The CDR3 spells CASSFQGPTYEQYF. CDR3 DNA: TGTGCCAGCAGTTTCCAGGGCCCGACCTACGAGCAGTACTTC.

The rearrangement links TRBV2 to TRBJ2-3; 7 nucleotides match TRBD1. The CDR3 is 15 residues long. Per the germline V gene, CDR1 is SNHLY and CDR2 is FYNNEI. V lost 8 bases and J lost 1; bases outside the gene matches: 9. The CDR3: CASEPTGVGTDTQYF. The CDR3 region has the DNA TGTGCCAGCGAACCTACAGGGGTGGGCACAGATACGCAGTATTTT.

This clonotype was seen only a few times. The chain is built from TRBV18 and TRBJ2-7; TRBD1 might be the D (6 bases). The CDR3 contains 15 residues. Trimming pared 1 base from V and 4 bases from J, leaving 14 bases between. Germline V gene lookup returns CDR1 KGHSH and CDR2 LQKENI. The CDR3 bases are TGTGCCAGCTCACCACAGGGGGTACGTTCATACGAGCAGTACTTC. Amino acid sequence: CASSPQGVRSYEQYF.

As regards this clonotype: At one end, the junction sequence differs from germline, possibly due to a read error. CDR3 amino acids: CGAFLSGQGYEQYF. CDR3 in DNA: TGCGGTGCTTTTTTATCGGGACAGGGGTACGAGCAGTACTTC. The chain employs TRBV20-1 and TRBJ2-7; 10 bases line up with TRBD1. Germline CDR1 DFQATT, CDR2 SNEGSKA (reference sequence). The CDR3 contains 14 residues.

The table lists this clonotype with many counts. The chain uses TRBV29-1 and TRBJ2-1; D is possibly TRBD2 (5 bases). Trimming left V 4 bases short and J 2 bases short, with 12 bases between. In germline, CDR1 is SQVTM, CDR2 ANQGSEA. The CDR3 loop spans 14 amino acids. The CDR3 loop is CSVGRGGAYNEQFF. The CDR3 region has the DNA TGCAGCGTTGGCCGGGGTGGGGCCTACAATGAGCAGTTCTTC.

The chain carries TRBV29-1 and TRBJ2-7; TRBD1 agrees at 9 bases. This CDR3 contains 12 residues. Germline-derived CDR1 and CDR2 are SQVTM and ANQGSEA. J lost 5 bases, V lost 6 bases, and 5 bases had no gene match. CDR3 sequence (DNA): TGCAGCGTCGGGGACAGGGTCAACGAGCAGTACTTC. Protein: CSVGDRVNEQYF.

In its sample, this clonotype was seen a few times. The V gene is TRBV29-1, the J gene TRBJ1-2; weak D call: TRBD1 (5 bases). The CDR3 consists of 11 residues. Germline V CDR1 and CDR2: SQVTM, ANQGSEA. Trimming pared 2 bases from V and 5 bases from J, leaving 6 bases between. CDR3 nucleotides: TGCAGCGTTGAAAGGGGTTATGGCTACACCTTC. This codes for CSVERGYGYTF.

Concerning this clonotype itself: The junction differs from germline at one of its ends, possibly a read error. CDR3 protein: CTSSSFRLAGIYEQFF. The CDR3 nucleotides are TGTACCAGCAGCTCGTTCCGACTAGCGGGAATCTATGAGCAGTTCTTC. This rearrangement joins TRBV5-6 to TRBJ2-1, with 11 bases that match TRBD2. The CDR3 is made up of 16 amino acids. Looked up from germline, CDR1 is SGHDT and CDR2 is YYEEEE. The whole variable domain, remainder taken from reference TRBV5-6 and TRBJ2-1, is DAGVTQSPTHLIKTRGQQVTLRCSPKSGHDTVSWYQQALGQGPQFIFQYYEEEERQRGNFPDRFSGHQFPNYSSELNVNALLLGDSALYLCTSSSFRLAGIYEQFFGPGTRLTVL.

This clonotype appeared a few times. A much larger clone lies one base from this, so it may be a read error. V usage is TRBV5-1 and J usage is TRBJ2-3; 7 nucleotides line up with TRBD1. V dropped 6 bases and J dropped 1; count of bases not matched to a gene: 5. The CDR3 has 14 amino acids. Per germline, CDR1 SGHRS and CDR2 YFSETQ. The CDR3 DNA sequence: TGCGCCAGCAACTTAGGGACAGGCACAGATACGCAGTATTTT. Amino acids: CASNLGTGTDTQYF.

This clonotype was counted a few times. This chain links TRBV6-1 with TRBJ1-2; D call uncertain. Germline V gene lookup returns CDR1 MNHNS and CDR2 SASEGT. The CDR3 has 13 residues. V gave up 1 base and J gave up 3 bases, with 6 bases separating them. CDR3 sequence reads: CASSEVGYYGYTF. DNA of the CDR3: TGTGCCAGCAGTGAAGTCGGATACTATGGCTACACCTTC.